This is a list of T cell receptor beta chains from one sample in a study of cytomegalovirus exposure and HLA in healthy donors. Produced via immunoSEQ multiplex PCR; TCRdb's table is partial and in-frame only. The sample holds about 140,000 clones, roughly 65% seen once. The sample consisted of PBMCs. These receptors were obtained from a woman in her twenties or thirties in good health and CMV-seronegative. Each CDR3 is given without its conserved first and last residue. Each record gives: V gene, CDR3 protein.

V: TRBV11-3
CDR3: ASSLDGGNNEQF

V: TRBV4-2
CDR3: ASSREQGLEQY

V: TRBV18
CDR3: ASSPPAQGFAEAF

V: TRBV5-1
CDR3: ASRQGRNTEAF

V: TRBV5-4
CDR3: ASSGGRGVSGEQF

V: TRBV7-6
CDR3: ASSLGAGAGTGELF

V: TRBV30
CDR3: AWSREKAF

V: TRBV7-3
CDR3: ASSYGTGLNYGYT

V: TRBV11-2
CDR3: ASSLRRSSYNEQF

V: TRBV18
CDR3: ASSPQGARTNEKLF

V: TRBV4-1
CDR3: ASSQGQTSDPTGELF